This T cell receptor (beta chain) was identified in a study of cytomegalovirus exposure and HLA in healthy donors. Notes on the study in general: Per a prior analysis, the majority of TCR beta V segments were productive roughly 87% or roughly 30% of the time. Some TCR beta chains (roughly 160 of them) were listed as cytomegalovirus-associated.

V lost 2 bases, J lost 5 bases, and 0 bases stayed unmatched. CDR3 length: 13 residues. From germline, CDR1 is MNHEY and CDR2 SVGAGI. As to this clone: As yet, its antigen is unknown.

Use of 60 Vbeta and 13 Jbeta primers characterized the PCR. Generated by immunoSEQ multiplex PCR, the TCRdb table keeps only in-frame clones and is missing some. The table has a few hundred thousand clones, about nine tenths seen once. Sequencing input: PBMCs. This chain joins TRBV6-5 and TRBJ1-5; 7 bases agree with TRBD1. This clonotype was obtained from a girl aged 2-10 years in good health and CMV-seronegative. CDR3 coding DNA: TGTGCCAGCAGTTACACAGGGGATCAGCCCCAGCATTTT. Translated, it gives CASSYTGDQPQHF.